This TCR beta chain was identified in a study of blood T cell repertoires in COVID-19. Profiled with immunoSEQ multiplex PCR; TCRdb holds only in-frame clones, not every one. The data show 200,000 to 250,000 clones, 83% seen once. V was clipped by 5 bases and J by 0 bases, with 10 bases between them. The CDR3 spans 14 residues. Germline CDR1 MNHEY, CDR2 SMNVEV (reference sequence). Comment on this clone: Other nucleotide sequences in the sample specify the same CDR3.

This clonotype originated in a woman aged 45-60 years with acute or convalescent COVID-19. Sequencing input: peripheral blood. V usage is TRBV27 and J usage is TRBJ1-1; D is ambiguous. CDR3: CASSPHSMNTEAFF. The DNA of the CDR3 is TGTGCCAGCAGTCCCCACTCCATGAACACTGAAGCTTTCTTT.